A single sample is the source of the 12 T cell receptor beta chains below, sequenced in a study of cytomegalovirus exposure and HLA in healthy donors. Primers for the PCR totalled 60 Vbeta and 13 Jbeta. Libraries were prepared by immunoSEQ multiplex PCR; TCRdb keeps only in-frame clonotypes and omits some of them. The table includes under 200,000 clones, around 77% detected once. Sequenced input: PBMCs. The receptor set was obtained from a man aged 60 to 75 in good health and CMV-seronegative.

V usage is TRBV6-6 and J usage is TRBJ2-2, with 7 positions matching TRBD2. The CDR3 has 14 amino acids. From germline, CDR1 is MNHNY and CDR2 SVGAGI (reference sequence). With 8 bases clipped from V and 1 base from J, the junction kept 4 bases outside the gene matches. The CDR3 bases are TGTGCCAGCTGGGCGGGGGAGAACACCGGGGAGCTGTTTTTT. Translated, it gives CASWAGENTGELFF.

This clone has only a few counts. The CDR3 region has the DNA TGTGCCAGCAGTGGAATCCACAGGATAGCTCAGCAGGAGACCCAGTACTTC. It codes for CASSGIHRIAQQETQYF. The chain recombines TRBV6-1 with TRBJ2-5; a weak D match, TRBD1 (5 bases). From germline, CDR1 is MNHNS and CDR2 SASEGT. V was cut by 4 bases and J by 5 bases, with 23 bases left in between. The CDR3 runs to 17 residues.

This chain uses TRBV5-1 with TRBJ1-2; 8 positions match TRBD1. With V trimmed by 3 bases and J by 1 base, 5 bases remained unmatched. This CDR3 is 15 amino acids long. Germline CDR1 reads SGHRS; CDR2 reads YFSETQ. The CDR3 nucleotides are TGCGCCAGCAGCTCCGGGACAGGAGGTAACTATGGCTACACCTTC. The encoded protein is CASSSGTGGNYGYTF.

The gene calls are TRBV10-1 and TRBJ1-1; 8 bases are a match to TRBD1. Germline V CDR1 and CDR2: WNHNN, SYGVQD (reference sequence). V lost 6 bases and J lost 4; bases outside the gene matches: 7. The CDR3 has 14 residues. CDR3 in DNA: TGCGCCAGCAGCGGCCGAACAGGGGGCACTGAAGCTTTCTTT. Translating gives CASSGRTGGTEAFF.

The chain carries TRBV28 and TRBJ2-3, with D uncertain. The CDR3 consists of 14 residues. Germline CDR1 is MDHEN and CDR2 is SYDVKM. Trimming left V 2 bases short and J 0 bases short, with 6 bases between. CDR3 protein: CASSLALSTDTQYF. In DNA form, the CDR3 reads TGTGCCAGCAGTTTAGCCCTAAGCACAGATACGCAGTATTTT.

This clone was observed a few times. The rearrangement joins TRBV18 to TRBJ1-5; TRBD1 might be the D (5 bases). CDR3 length: 16 residues. CDR1 and CDR2 from the germline V gene are KGHSH and LQKENI. V lost 6 bases and J lost 2, with 17 bases in between. This CDR3 reads CASSPRSGQGNQPQHF. For the CDR3, the DNA is TGTGCCAGCTCGCCGAGGTCAGGGCAAGGCAATCAGCCCCAGCATTTT.

The chain recombines TRBV29-1 with TRBJ2-1, with D possibly being TRBD2 (7 bases). With 2 bases removed from V and 3 bases from J, the gap between germline ends came to 17 bases. The CDR3 has 16 residues. Germline V gene lookup returns CDR1 SQVTM and CDR2 ANQGSEA. This CDR3 reads CSVERGRGANYNEQFF. CDR3 bases: TGCAGCGTTGAAAGAGGACGGGGGGCGAACTACAATGAGCAGTTCTTC.

As regards this clone: Compared with germline, one end of the junction differs, possibly owing to a read error. The chain combines TRBV28 with TRBJ1-5; 7 bases match TRBD1. Germline values: CDR1 MDHEN, CDR2 SYDVKM. CDR3 length equals 14 residues. The CDR3 protein is CASNLQGRNQPQNF. CDR3 nucleotides: TGTGCCAGCAATCTACAGGGGAGGAATCAGCCCCAGAATTTT.

The chain links TRBV11-2 to TRBJ2-2, with 12 bases matching TRBD1. This CDR3 is built from 17 residues. J was trimmed by 0 bases and V by 4 bases; bases with no gene match: 3. Germline V gene data show CDR1 as SGHAT and CDR2 as FQNNGV. The CDR3 is CASSWGQGATNTGELFF. CDR3 DNA sequence: TGTGCCAGCAGCTGGGGACAGGGGGCGACGAACACCGGGGAGCTGTTTTTT.

This chain uses TRBV19 with TRBJ1-1, with 7 bases matching TRBD1. V lost 5 bases, J lost 2 bases, and 2 bases stayed unmatched. The germline gives CDR1 LNHDA, CDR2 SQIVND (reference sequence). CDR3 length: 13 residues. For the CDR3, the DNA is TGTGCCAGTAGTCGACAGGGTAACACTGAAGCTTTCTTT. Translating gives CASSRQGNTEAFF.

This rearrangement joins TRBV6-5 to TRBJ1-6, with D perhaps matching TRBD1 (5 bases). This CDR3 is 15 amino acids long. V lost 6 bases, J lost 8 bases, and 17 bases lay in between. Germline CDR1 and CDR2: MNHEY and SVGAGI. CDR3 residues: CASRGAQGWYSPLHF. DNA of the CDR3: TGTGCCAGCAGAGGGGCGCAGGGTTGGTATTCACCCCTCCACTTT.

The chain recombines TRBV6-1 with TRBJ1-4, with D maybe TRBD1 (5 bases). Trimming shortened V by 5 bases and J by 8 bases, and 9 bases separated the two germline ends. CDR1 MNHNS and CDR2 SASEGT come from the germline V gene. This CDR3 has 12 residues. The CDR3 DNA sequence: TGTGCCAGCAGTAAGGGGCGGGAAAAACTGTTTTTT. It encodes CASSKGREKLFF.